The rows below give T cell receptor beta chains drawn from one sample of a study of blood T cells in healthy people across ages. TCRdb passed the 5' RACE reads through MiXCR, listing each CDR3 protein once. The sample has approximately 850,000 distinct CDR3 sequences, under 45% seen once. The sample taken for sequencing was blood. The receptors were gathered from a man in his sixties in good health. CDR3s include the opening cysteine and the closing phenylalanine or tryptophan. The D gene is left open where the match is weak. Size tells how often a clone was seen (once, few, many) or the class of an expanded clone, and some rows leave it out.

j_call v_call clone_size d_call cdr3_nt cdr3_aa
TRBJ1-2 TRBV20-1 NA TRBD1 TGCAGTGCTGGCCCTGGGACAGCTTATGGCTACACCTTC CSAGPGTAYGYTF
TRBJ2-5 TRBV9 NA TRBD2 TGTGCCAGCAACCAAGCGGGGGGGATTCAGGAGACCCAGTACTTC CASNQAGGIQETQYF
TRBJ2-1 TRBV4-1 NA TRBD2 TGCGCCAGCAGCCAGGGTACTAGCGGGGGGAGAGGGCAGTTCTTC CASSQGTSGGRGQFF
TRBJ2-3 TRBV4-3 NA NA TGCGCCAGCAGCCAAATGCTAGCGAGCGCAGATACGCAGTATTTT CASSQMLASADTQYF
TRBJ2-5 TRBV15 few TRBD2 TGTGCCACCAGCAGAGATCGCGGGGGGTCGGAGACCCAGTACTTC CATSRDRGGSETQYF
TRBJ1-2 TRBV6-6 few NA TGTGCCAGCAGTTACTCGTCTGGGTACTATGGCTACACCTTC CASSYSSGYYGYTF
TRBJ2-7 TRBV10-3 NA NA TGTGCCATCAGTGGGACATCACGGGACGAGCAGTACTTC CAISGTSRDEQYF
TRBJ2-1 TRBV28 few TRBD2 TGTGCCAGCAGTGAGACTAGCGGCGCCTACAATGAGCAGTTCTTC CASSETSGAYNEQFF
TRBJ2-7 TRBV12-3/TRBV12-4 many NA TGTGCCAGCACTAATGAGGGTCCCCCCAACGAGCAGTACTTC CASTNEGPPNEQYF
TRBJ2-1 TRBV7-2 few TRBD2 TGTGCCAGCAGCTCGACTAGCGGGGGCTCGGGGGAGCAGTTCTTC CASSSTSGGSGEQFF
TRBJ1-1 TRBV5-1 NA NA TGCGCCAGCAGCTCCCAGGCGGGGAGTAAAGCTTTCTTT CASSSQAGSKAFF
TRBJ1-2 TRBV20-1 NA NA TGCAGTGCTAGGGGCCCGCGGGACCAGGTCCACGGCTACACCTTC CSARGPRDQVHGYTF
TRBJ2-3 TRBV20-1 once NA TGCAGTGCTAGAGATATGGGGGCCCCACCGTATTTT CSARDMGAPPYF
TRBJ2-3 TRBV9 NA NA TGTGCCAGCAGCCCGGACTCCGTCGTAGATACGCAGTATTTT CASSPDSVVDTQYF
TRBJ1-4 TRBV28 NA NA TGTGCCAGCAGGTACCAGACAACTAATGAAAAACTGTTTTTT CASRYQTTNEKLFF
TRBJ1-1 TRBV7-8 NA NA TGTGCCAGCAGCTTAGCCCGACAGGCCGCGAACACTGAAGCTTTCTTT CASSLARQAANTEAFF
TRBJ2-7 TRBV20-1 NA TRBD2 TGCAGTGCTAGCCCTAGCGGGGGGGCCAATGAGCAGTACTTC CSASPSGGANEQYF
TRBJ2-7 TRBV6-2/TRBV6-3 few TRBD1 TGTGCCAGCACCAAAACAGGACAGGGTCGGCGCGAGCAGTACTTC CASTKTGQGRREQYF
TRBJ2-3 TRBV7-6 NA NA TGTGCCAGCAGCGAACGCCCGGGCGGGGGCACAGATACGCAGTATTTT CASSERPGGGTDTQYF
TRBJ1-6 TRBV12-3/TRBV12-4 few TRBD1 TGTGCCAGCAGGGCCGGACAGGCCAGTTCACCCCTCCACTTT CASRAGQASSPLHF
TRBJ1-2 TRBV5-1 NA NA TGCGCCAGCAGCTTGCGGCCGAATATTAACTATGGCTACACCTTC CASSLRPNINYGYTF
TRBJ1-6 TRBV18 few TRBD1 TGTGCCAGCTCACCCGGGACAGGGTCGGATTCACCCCTCCACTTT CASSPGTGSDSPLHF
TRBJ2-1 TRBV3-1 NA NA TGTGCCAGCAGCCAAATTGGGCGTGCGCAGTTCTTC CASSQIGRAQFF
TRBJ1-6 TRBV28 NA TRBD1 TGTGCCAGCAACCCGACAGGGTATTCACCCCTCCACTTT CASNPTGYSPLHF
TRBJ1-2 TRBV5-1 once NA TGCGCCAGCAGCAGCGGGGGAGTATCTGACTGCACCTTC CASSSGGVSDCTF
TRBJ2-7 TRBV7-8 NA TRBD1 TGTGCCAGCAGCTTCACCGGGACAGAGGCCTACGAGCAGTACTTC CASSFTGTEAYEQYF
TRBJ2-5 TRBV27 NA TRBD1 TGTGCCAGCAGTTTATGGGCTACAGGGGAAGAGACCCAGTACTTC CASSLWATGEETQYF
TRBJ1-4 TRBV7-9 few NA TGTGCCACGGGAGATGAAAAACTGTTTTTT CATGDEKLFF
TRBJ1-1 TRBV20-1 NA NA TGCAGTGCTAGAGTAGCAGGGCGCATGAACACTGAAGCTTTCTTT CSARVAGRMNTEAFF
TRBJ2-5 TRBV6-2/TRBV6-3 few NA TGTGCCAGCAGTTCCCAGGGGATGCGGGAGACCCAGTACTTC CASSSQGMRETQYF
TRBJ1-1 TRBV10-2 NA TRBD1 TGCGCCAGTATACAGGGGGAGAACGCTGAAGCTTTCTTT CASIQGENAEAFF
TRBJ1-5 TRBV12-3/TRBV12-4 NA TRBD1 TGTGCCAGCAGTTTGGACAGGGCTGTCGATCAGCCCCAGCATTTT CASSLDRAVDQPQHF
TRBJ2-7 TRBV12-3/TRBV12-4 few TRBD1 TGTGCCAGCAGCCGAAGCCGGGACAGGGGGTTCTACGAGCAGTACTTC CASSRSRDRGFYEQYF
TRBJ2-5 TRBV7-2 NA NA TGTGCCAACAGCTTAGCCAGGACGATACAAGAGACCCAGTACTTC CANSLARTIQETQYF
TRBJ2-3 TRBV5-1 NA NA TGCGCCAGCAGCTTACCAGACACCACAGATACGCAGTATTTT CASSLPDTTDTQYF
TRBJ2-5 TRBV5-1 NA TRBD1 TGCGCCAGCAGCTTAAAACAGGGGGCGAAGGAGACCCAGTACTTC CASSLKQGAKETQYF
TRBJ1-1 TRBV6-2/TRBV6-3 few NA TGTGCCAGCAGGGTGACATCGGGCACTGAAGCTTTCTTT CASRVTSGTEAFF
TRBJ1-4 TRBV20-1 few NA TGCAGTGCCCAAAAGAGGGGGAAGGCAACTAATGAAAAACTGTTTTTT CSAQKRGKATNEKLFF
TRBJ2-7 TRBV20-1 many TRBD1 TGCAGTGCTAGGGAGGGACAGGCCTACGAGCAGTACTTC CSAREGQAYEQYF
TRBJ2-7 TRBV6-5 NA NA TGTGCCAGCAGTAAGCTAAGACCGCCCCTCTACGAGCAGTACTTC CASSKLRPPLYEQYF
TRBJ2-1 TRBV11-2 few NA TGTGCCAGCAGCTTAGAAAGGGCTGAATACAATGAGCAGTTCTTC CASSLERAEYNEQFF
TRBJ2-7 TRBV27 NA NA TGTGCCAGCAGTTTAAAGGGGGAAGTTAACTACGAGCAGTACTTC CASSLKGEVNYEQYF
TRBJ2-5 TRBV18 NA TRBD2 TGTGCCAGCTCACCTATTTCTAGCGGCCAAGAGACCCAGTACTTC CASSPISSGQETQYF
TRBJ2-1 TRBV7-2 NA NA TGTGCCAGCAGCTTGCAAGTTGCTAATGAGCAGTTCTTC CASSLQVANEQFF
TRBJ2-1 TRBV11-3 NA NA TGTGCCAGCAGCTTAGCAGGGTCAGGCCCTTACAATGGGCAGTTCTTC CASSLAGSGPYNGQFF
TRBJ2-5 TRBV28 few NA TGTGCCAGCAGTTCTACTAATACAGGGAAGACCCAGTACTTC CASSSTNTGKTQYF
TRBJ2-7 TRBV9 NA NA TGTGCCAGCAGCGTAGTGGCCGGTTACGAGCAGTACTTC CASSVVAGYEQYF
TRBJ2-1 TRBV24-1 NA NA TGTGCCACCACCGGGAACAATGAGCAGTTCTTC CATTGNNEQFF
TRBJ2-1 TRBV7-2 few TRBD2 TGTGCCAGCAGCTTAGTAGGGGGACTAGATGGGCGCAATGAGCAGTTCTTC CASSLVGGLDGRNEQFF
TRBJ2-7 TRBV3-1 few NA TGTGCCAGCAGCCAAGTGGGACGATCGGAAGAGCAGTACTTC CASSQVGRSEEQYF
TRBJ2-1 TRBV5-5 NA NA TGTGCCAGCAGCTCCCAAATCCTCCCGTCGGGCTATGAGCAGTTCTTC CASSSQILPSGYEQFF
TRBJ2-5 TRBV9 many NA TGTGCCAGCAGCCCCTTGGAGGGGGGGTTGGAGACCCAGTACTTC CASSPLEGGLETQYF